This T cell receptor (beta chain) is from a study of blood T cell repertoires in COVID-19. Study overall: The United States, Italy and Spain provided the acute and convalescent COVID-19 samples.

Germline CDR1 is MGHDK and CDR2 is SYGVNS. Trimming shortened V by 3 bases and J by 4 bases, and 15 bases separated the two germline ends. The CDR3 runs 15 residues. Generated by immunoSEQ multiplex PCR, the TCRdb table keeps only in-frame clones and is missing some. The sample comprises some 320,000 clones, 80% to 90% of which are singletons, and about 5% rests with the top ten. This study enrolled people aged about 18 to 100 from 24 US geographic areas. Cohort placement rested on clinical history that participants reported themselves. The receptor was derived from a woman in her twenties or thirties who had recovered from COVID-19. The sequencing sample was made of PBMCs or T cells enriched from blood (not recorded which). This rearrangement joins TRBV25-1 to TRBJ1-2, with D uncertain. As DNA, the CDR3 is TGTGCCAGCAGTGACTTTGATATATCTAGCTATGGCTACACCTTC. Its protein is CASSDFDISSYGYTF.